Presented here are 19 T cell receptor beta chains from one specimen sequenced in a study of blood T cells in healthy people across ages. The authors ran a second PCR of about 7 to 12 cycles using a sample-barcoded 5' primer and a J-beta primer mix. TCRdb called the 5' RACE reads again in MiXCR, with one record for every CDR3 protein. This sample carries roughly 2 million distinct CDR3 sequences, roughly 50% of them seen once, and the ten largest clones take approximately 2.1%. Sequencing was carried out using blood. These receptor sequences come from a woman in her thirties or forties in good health.

The CDR3 loop is CSAMGLLYEQYF. Here the CDR3 DNA reads TGCAGCGCCATGGGTCTACTCTACGAGCAGTACTTC. V is TRBV29-1 and J is TRBJ2-7; D ambiguous. Germline V gene lookup returns CDR1 SQVTM and CDR2 ANQGSEA. This CDR3 is 12 amino acids long. Deletions cut 7 bases from V and 3 bases from J, with 13 bases between.

This clonotype was seen a handful of times. The chain links TRBV5-1 to TRBJ1-1, with 7 bases matching TRBD1. In germline, CDR1 is SGHRS, CDR2 YFSETQ. The ends lost 3 bases at V and 4 bases at J; junction bases unmatched: 3. The CDR3 is made up of 13 amino acids. The CDR3 region is CASSWGDSTEAFF. The CDR3 DNA sequence: TGCGCCAGCAGCTGGGGGGACAGCACTGAAGCTTTCTTT.

The chain employs TRBV12-3 or TRBV12-4 and TRBJ1-2, with 7 bases matching TRBD1. V trimming: 5 bases; J trimming: 7 bases; junction bases outside the gene matches: 13. This CDR3 has 15 residues. The CDR3: CASSPRGGSTFGYTF. The DNA of the CDR3 is TGTGCCAGCAGTCCCAGGGGGGGTTCGACTTTTGGCTACACCTTC.

The V gene is TRBV20-1, the J gene TRBJ2-7; D gene ambiguous. The CDR3 is 11 residues long. CDR1 DFQATT and CDR2 SNEGSKA come from the germline V gene (reference sequence). V dropped 5 bases and J dropped 2 bases, with 7 bases sitting between them. CDR3 amino acids: CSARITYEQYF. As DNA, the CDR3 is TGCAGTGCTCGGATTACCTACGAGCAGTACTTC.

This sequence joins TRBV6-5 and TRBJ1-2; tentative D call: TRBD1 (6 bases). Trimming took 6 bases from V and 2 from J, leaving 16 bases between them. Looked up from germline, CDR1 is MNHEY and CDR2 is SVGAGI. The CDR3 covers 15 residues. CDR3 region: CASRPAGAINYGYTF. CDR3 nucleotide sequence: TGTGCCAGCAGGCCCGCAGGGGCAATAAACTATGGCTACACCTTC.

The chain links TRBV28 to TRBJ2-1; 11 bases map to TRBD2. The J call is in doubt because the DNA end fits TRBJ2-7 better. Germline values: CDR1 MDHEN, CDR2 SYDVKM. CDR3 size: 18 residues. This CDR3 reads CASSYGTLAGAGYNEQYF. In DNA, the CDR3 is TGTGCCAGCAGTTATGGGACACTAGCGGGGGCGGGGTACAATGAGCAGTACTTC.

This chain links TRBV6-2 or TRBV6-3 with TRBJ2-4; possible D gene TRBD1, 6 bases. This CDR3 is built from 14 residues. Trimming took 6 bases from V and 13 from J, leaving 22 bases between them. The germline V gene encodes CDR1 MNHEY and CDR2 SVGEGT. The CDR3 region has the DNA TGTGCCAGCAGCCAAAGGACAGATAGCTTAAAGCAGTACTTC. It translates to CASSQRTDSLKQYF.

This rearrangement joins TRBV6-5 to TRBJ1-2, with D possibly matching TRBD1 (5 bases). Trimming pared 6 bases from V and 7 bases from J, leaving 18 bases between. The CDR3 covers 14 residues. The V gene's germline CDR1 is MNHEY and CDR2 SVGAGI. The chain's CDR3 is CASSNGGETTGYTF. CDR3 in DNA: TGTGCCAGCAGCAACGGGGGGGAAACCACTGGCTACACCTTC.

The chain is built from TRBV7-3 and TRBJ2-3; D possibly corresponds to TRBD2 (5 bases). CDR3 length: 16 residues. The germline V gene encodes CDR1 SGHTA and CDR2 FQGTGA. Trimming shortened V by 1 base and J by 1 base, and 12 bases separated the two germline ends. CDR3 loop: CASSLKAGIGTDTQYF. The CDR3 DNA reads as TGTGCCAGCAGCTTAAAGGCGGGCATCGGCACAGATACGCAGTATTTT.

The V and J genes are TRBV15 and TRBJ2-1; D call uncertain. Trimming stripped 4 bases from V and 8 bases from J, with 15 bases between. The CDR3 has 14 residues. Germline V gene lookup returns CDR1 LNHNV and CDR2 YYDKDF (reference sequence). CDR3 protein: CATSIRVYGDEQFF. The DNA of the CDR3 is TGTGCCACCAGCATTAGAGTTTACGGCGATGAGCAGTTCTTC.

This clonotype was counted only a few times. The J gene is TRBJ2-3, the V gene TRBV18; 11 bases fit TRBD2. Germline CDR1 is KGHSH and CDR2 is LQKENI. Trimming at V came to 0 bases and at J to 6 bases, leaving 5 bases not matched to a gene. The CDR3 contains 16 residues. CDR3 DNA: TGTGCCAGCTCACCACCGACTAGCGGGGCTGACGATACGCAGTATTTT. It codes for CASSPPTSGADDTQYF.

The chain has TRBV9 and TRBJ1-1, with 8 bases aligning to TRBD1. Germline V CDR1 and CDR2: SGDLS, YYNGEE. The V segment lost 0 bases and the J segment 8 bases; nucleotides outside the gene matches: 3. This CDR3 has 13 residues. The CDR3 DNA follows: TGTGCCAGCAGCGTAGGGGGACAGGCAGAAGCTTTCTTT. Its translation is CASSVGGQAEAFF.

The chain uses TRBV20-1 and TRBJ1-2; 9 bases map to TRBD1. CDR3 length: 15 amino acids. CDR1 and CDR2 (germline): DFQATT, SNEGSKA (reference sequence). Germline trimming cut 5 bases from V and 4 bases from J; bases unmatched to any gene: 11. The CDR3: CSAGGQGGWGYGYTF. The DNA for the CDR3 is TGCAGTGCTGGGGGACAGGGCGGTTGGGGCTATGGCTACACCTTC.

This clonotype occurred a few times. The chain recombines TRBV20-1 with TRBJ2-3, with 9 bases aligning to TRBD2. The CDR3 covers 20 residues. Looked up from germline, CDR1 is DFQATT and CDR2 is SNEGSKA (reference sequence). The V segment lost 1 base and the J segment 2 bases; nucleotides outside the gene matches: 19. CDR3 DNA sequence: TGCAGTGCTAGAGGCCCATGGGGGGGGCGACTAGCGGAGCCCACAGATACGCAGTATTTT. It codes for CSARGPWGGRLAEPTDTQYF.

The J gene is TRBJ1-2, the V gene TRBV5-1; 8 bases are shared with TRBD1. The CDR3 consists of 16 residues. Germline trimming cut 4 bases from V and 6 bases from J; bases unmatched to any gene: 14. Germline V lookup: CDR1 SGHRS, CDR2 YFSETQ. CDR3 bases: TGCGCCAGCAGCGCACTCCCAGGGGGCGGAGAACATGGCTACACCTTC. It codes for CASSALPGGGEHGYTF.

This clonotype has more than one count but fewer than ten. This chain links TRBV4-3 with TRBJ2-5; D is perhaps TRBD2 (5 bases). This CDR3 has 16 residues. V was cut by 1 base and J by 3 bases, with 15 bases left in between. Germline lookup yields CDR1 LGHNA and CDR2 YSLEER. CDR3 residues: CASSQARSAGEETQYF. In DNA, the CDR3 is TGCGCCAGCAGCCAAGCGAGGTCGGCGGGTGAAGAGACCCAGTACTTC.

The chain has TRBV13 and TRBJ2-7, with D unclear. V was clipped by 0 bases and J by 7 bases, with 16 bases between them. This CDR3 contains 15 residues. Germline loops: CDR1 PRHDT, CDR2 FYEKMQ (reference sequence). In DNA, the CDR3 is TGTGCCAGCAGCTTAGGGGACGGCTCCTACAATGAGCAGTACTTC. It codes for CASSLGDGSYNEQYF. The full variable domain, rest sourced from reference TRBV13 and TRBJ2-7, is AAGVIQSPRHLIKEKRETATLKCYPIPRHDTVYWYQQGPGQDPQFLISFYEKMQSDKGSIPDRFSAQQFSDYHSELNMSSLELGDSALYFCASSLGDGSYNEQYFGPGTRLTVT.

CDR3 protein: CASSPSRNQRGAHNEQFF. CDR3 nucleotide sequence: TGTGCCAGCAGCCCAAGCCGGAACCAGCGGGGTGCCCACAATGAGCAGTTCTTC. The chain carries TRBV7-9 and TRBJ2-1; 7 bases are a match to TRBD2. This CDR3 is 18 amino acids long. The germline CDR1 and CDR2 sequences are SEHNR and FQNEAQ (reference sequence). V dropped 5 bases and J dropped 5; count of bases not matched to a gene: 18.

The chain employs TRBV27 and TRBJ1-5; 9 nucleotides agree with TRBD1. This CDR3 comprises 18 residues. V shed 5 bases, J shed 5 bases, and the junction held 16 bases outside the gene matches. CDR1 is MNHEY, CDR2 SMNVEV, per germline (reference sequence). CDR3 in amino acids: CASSQTAPDRGFDQPQHF. The DNA for the CDR3 is TGTGCCAGCAGTCAAACAGCTCCGGACAGGGGCTTCGATCAGCCCCAGCATTTT.